The clone carrying this T cell receptor (beta chain) was recorded many times. The antigen remains undetermined. This CDR3 is built from 14 residues. Looked up from germline, CDR1 is SEHNR and CDR2 is FQNEAQ (reference sequence). Trimming took 5 bases from V and 3 from J, leaving 10 bases between them. An equimolar mix of two oligonucleotides served as the beta constant-region primer for TRBC1 and TRBC2. Nested alpha and beta constant-region primers with the SP2 primer drove four PCR rounds on ligated cDNA. A 12-nucleotide UMI and the SP2 primer were added to the cDNA 3' end by oligonucleotide ligation. TCRdb re-analysed the UMI-ligation and nested PCR reads in MiXCR, keeping a single row per CDR3 protein. The sample holds approximately 29,000 distinct CDR3 sequences, around a sixth seen once. This sample was included in a study of naive and memory T cell subsets. Findings and caveats of the study: Over 85% of naive TCR sequences appeared only once, unlike memory subsets.

The source of this sequence is a human donor in good health. The chain is built from TRBV7-9 and TRBJ1-4; D remains ambiguous. The sequenced material came from effector memory CD4+ T cells from blood. Specified subset: effector memory, CD45RA- CD27-. The CDR3 spells CASSPRAANEKLFF. The CDR3 nucleotides are TGTGCCAGCAGCCCAAGGGCGGCTAATGAAAAACTGTTTTTT.